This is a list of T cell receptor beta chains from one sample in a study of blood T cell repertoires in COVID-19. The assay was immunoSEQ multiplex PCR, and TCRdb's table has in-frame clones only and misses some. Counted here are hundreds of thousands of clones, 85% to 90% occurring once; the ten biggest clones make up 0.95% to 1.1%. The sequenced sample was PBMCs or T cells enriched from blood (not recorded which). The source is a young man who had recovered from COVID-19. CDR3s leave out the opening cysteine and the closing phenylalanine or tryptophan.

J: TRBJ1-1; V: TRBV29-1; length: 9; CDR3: SVGGHREAF
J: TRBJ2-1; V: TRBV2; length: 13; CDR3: ASREGQGAYNEQF
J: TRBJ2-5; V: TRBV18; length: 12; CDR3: ASSPPLKQETQY
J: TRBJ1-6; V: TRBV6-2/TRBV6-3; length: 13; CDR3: ASSDPAGGDSPLH
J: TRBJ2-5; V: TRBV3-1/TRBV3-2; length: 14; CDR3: ASSQALGLAGVAQY
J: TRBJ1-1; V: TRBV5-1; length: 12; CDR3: ASSKQGQDTEAF
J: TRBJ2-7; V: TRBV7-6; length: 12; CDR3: ASSIRQFSYEQY
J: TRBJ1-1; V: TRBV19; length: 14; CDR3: ASSIQVTGKGTEAF
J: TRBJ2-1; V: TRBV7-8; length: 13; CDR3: ASSTGTGSYNEQF
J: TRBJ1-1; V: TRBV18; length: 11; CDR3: ASSSQGARFAF
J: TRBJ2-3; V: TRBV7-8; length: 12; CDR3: ASSPRGGGYTQY
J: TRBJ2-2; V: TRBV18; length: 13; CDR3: ASSRNYFSTGELF
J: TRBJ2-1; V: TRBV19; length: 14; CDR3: ASSSPGLAGGYEQF
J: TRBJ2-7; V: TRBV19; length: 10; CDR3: ASSIIGYEQY
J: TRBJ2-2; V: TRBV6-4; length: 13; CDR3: ASYKGTGGSGELF
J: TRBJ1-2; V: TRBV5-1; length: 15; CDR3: ASRTGARGRYDYGYT
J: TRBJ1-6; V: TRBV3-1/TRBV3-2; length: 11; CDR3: ASSQLQRSPLH
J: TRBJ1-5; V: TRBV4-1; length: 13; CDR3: ASSQDPTGIQPQH
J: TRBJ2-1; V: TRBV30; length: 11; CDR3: AWSPGTNNEQF
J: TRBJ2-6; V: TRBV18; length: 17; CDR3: ASSPRRDFLVTGANVLT
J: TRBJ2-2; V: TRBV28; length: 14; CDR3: ASSAPGRTNTGELF
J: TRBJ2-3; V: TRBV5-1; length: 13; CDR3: ASNFRGRTTDTQY
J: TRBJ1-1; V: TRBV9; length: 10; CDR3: ASSLRDTEAF
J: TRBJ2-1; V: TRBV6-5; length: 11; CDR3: ASSYSPAGGQI